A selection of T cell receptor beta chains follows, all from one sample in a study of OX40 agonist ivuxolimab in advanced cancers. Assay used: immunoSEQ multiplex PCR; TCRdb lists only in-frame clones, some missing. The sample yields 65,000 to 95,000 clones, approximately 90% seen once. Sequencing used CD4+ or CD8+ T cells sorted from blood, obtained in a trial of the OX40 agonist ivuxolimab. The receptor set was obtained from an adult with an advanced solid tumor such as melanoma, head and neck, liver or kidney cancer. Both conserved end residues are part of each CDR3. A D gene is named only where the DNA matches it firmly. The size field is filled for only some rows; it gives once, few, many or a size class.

CASSESYEQYF TGTGCCAGCAGTGAATCTTACGAGCAGTACTTC . TRBJ2-7 TRBV6-1 .
CASRHREFDGYTF TGTGCCAGCAGACACAGGGAATTCGATGGCTACACCTTC . TRBJ1-2 TRBV6-6 .
CASSASVWVGVGNTIYF TGTGCCAGCAGCGCCTCCGTGTGGGTGGGGGTTGGAAACACCATATATTTT . TRBJ1-3 TRBV13 .
CASSPGQIVHEQYF TGTGCCAGCAGCCCGGGACAGATCGTCCACGAGCAGTACTTC . TRBJ2-7 TRBV2 TRBD1
CASSLATGYGYTF TGCGCCAGCAGCTTGGCCACGGGCTATGGCTACACCTTC . TRBJ1-2 TRBV5-1 .
CASSRGGPYEQYF TGTGCCAGCAGCCGTGGGGGGCCCTACGAGCAGTACTTC once TRBJ2-7 TRBV27 .
CASSPRTENTEAFF TGTGCCAGCTCGCCACGGACCGAGAACACTGAAGCTTTCTTT . TRBJ1-1 TRBV18 .
CAISDTPAGGLYNEQFF TGTGCCATCAGTGACACCCCGGCGGGGGGCCTTTACAATGAGCAGTTCTTC . TRBJ2-1 TRBV10-3 TRBD2
CASSWGQGADTDTQYF TGCGCCAGCAGCTGGGGACAGGGGGCCGACACAGATACGCAGTATTTT . TRBJ2-3 TRBV5-1 TRBD1
CASRPGTFLAYEQYF TGTGCCAGCAGACCTGGGACTTTCCTCGCCTACGAGCAGTACTTC . TRBJ2-7 TRBV27 .
CASSLEGWGETQYF TGTGCCAGCAGCTTGGAAGGTTGGGGAGAGACCCAGTACTTC . TRBJ2-5 TRBV5-4 .
CASSLAGQNTEAFF TGTGCCAGCAGCTTGGCCGGACAGAACACTGAAGCTTTCTTT . TRBJ1-1 TRBV5-4 .
CASSLMGGVAGELFF TGTGCCAGCAGCTTAATGGGTGGGGTGGCCGGGGAGCTGTTTTTT . TRBJ2-2 TRBV7-2 .
CASSSQTVFSGNTIYF TGTGCCAGCAGCTCGCAGACAGTCTTCTCTGGAAACACCATATATTTT . TRBJ1-3 TRBV7-2 .
CATTLTFGEKLFF TGTGCCACCACACTCACCTTCGGGGAAAAACTGTTTTTT . TRBJ1-4 TRBV15 .
CASSERTALPPAGEQFF TGTGCCAGCAGTGAGCGGACAGCCCTTCCCCCGGCGGGTGAGCAGTTCTTC . TRBJ2-1 TRBV2 .
CASSEGSSSYNSPLHF TGTGCCAGCAGCGAGGGCAGCAGCTCCTATAATTCACCCCTCCACTTT . TRBJ1-6 TRBV9 .
CASSQTGGGNYGYTF TGTGCCAGCAGCCAAACAGGCGGAGGTAACTATGGCTACACCTTC . TRBJ1-2 TRBV4-2 .
CATSMGGQNYQPQHF TGTGCCACCAGCATGGGAGGACAAAATTATCAGCCCCAGCATTTT . TRBJ1-5 TRBV15 .
CASSSTGTSPYEQYF TGTGCCAGCAGTTCGACCGGGACCTCACCCTACGAGCAGTACTTC . TRBJ2-7 TRBV27 .
CAISESTGDGIQYF TGTGCCATCAGTGAGTCCACAGGGGACGGCATTCAGTACTTC . TRBJ2-4 TRBV10-3 TRBD1
CASSQAGTSGGAVYEQFF TGTGCCAGCAGCCAGGCCGGGACTAGTGGGGGGGCCGTATACGAGCAGTTCTTC once TRBJ2-1 TRBV4-2 TRBD2
CASSLWQGPTRGDTQYF TGTGCCAGCAGTTTATGGCAGGGGCCCACCCGAGGAGATACGCAGTATTTT . TRBJ2-3 TRBV28 .
CSGGMPGTDTQYF TGCAGCGGTGGGATGCCTGGCACAGATACGCAGTATTTT . TRBJ2-3 TRBV29-1 .
CASSGGLGGYNEQFF TGTGCCAGCAGTGGGGGGTTGGGGGGATACAATGAGCAGTTCTTC . TRBJ2-1 TRBV5-4 .
CASRKTAVFEKLFF TGTGCCAGCCGGAAGACAGCCGTGTTTGAAAAACTGTTTTTT . TRBJ1-4 TRBV6-1 .
CASSYSSRNTEAFF TGTGCCAGCAGTTACTCGAGCCGGAACACTGAAGCTTTCTTT . TRBJ1-1 TRBV6-5 .
CASSESDTLWYGYTF TGTGCCAGCAGTGAGTCGGACACGCTATGGTATGGCTACACCTTC . TRBJ1-2 TRBV6-1 .
CASSLSQDQPQHF TGTGCCAGCAGCTTATCCCAGGATCAGCCCCAGCATTTT . TRBJ1-5 TRBV11-2 .
CASSTETRAYEQYF TGTGCCAGCAGCACCGAGACACGTGCCTACGAGCAGTACTTC . TRBJ2-7 TRBV9 .
CASSHPLQGTEAFF TGTGCCAGCAGTCATCCGTTACAGGGAACTGAAGCTTTCTTT . TRBJ1-1 TRBV6-6 .